Shown below are 31 T cell receptor beta chains from a single sample sequenced in a study of shared clonotypes between healthy human individuals. Libraries were prepared by immunoSEQ multiplex PCR; TCRdb keeps only in-frame clonotypes and omits some of them. The repertoire holds fewer than 600,000 clones, with roughly four fifths as singletons. Specimen: PBMCs. The receptors were sampled from a woman between 40 and 55 years old in good health. Some clones in this sample may be carry-over from other donors' samples.

The genes are TRBV11-2 and TRBJ2-1; maybe TRBD2 (5 bases). The CDR3 covers 18 residues. The germline gives CDR1 SGHAT, CDR2 FQNNGV. The V end lost 1 base, the J end lost 8 bases, and 24 bases lay between the germline ends. CDR3: CASSLALHPQLAGYEQFF. CDR3 nucleotides: TGTGCCAGCAGCTTAGCCCTCCACCCCCAGTTGGCGGGTTATGAGCAGTTCTTC.

The chain couples TRBV14 to TRBJ2-5; D remains ambiguous. The germline CDR1 and CDR2 sequences are SGHDN and FVKESK. Trimming removed 2 bases at V and 4 bases at J, with 8 bases between. The CDR3 covers 13 residues. CDR3 DNA sequence: TGTGCCAGCAGCCAACGGGTAGGAGAGACCCAGTACTTC. Protein product: CASSQRVGETQYF.

CDR3 sequence: CASSQLREGGTSGANVLTF. CDR3 nucleotide sequence: TGCGCCAGCAGCCAACTTCGCGAGGGGGGCACCTCTGGGGCCAACGTCCTGACTTTC. V is TRBV5-1 and J is TRBJ2-6; D is tentatively TRBD1 or TRBD2 (6 bases each). This CDR3 comprises 19 residues. V shed 4 bases and J shed 0 bases, with 20 bases lying between them. Germline loops: CDR1 SGHRS, CDR2 YFSETQ.

This rearrangement joins TRBV4-3 to TRBJ1-2; 7 positions match TRBD1. This CDR3 region has 16 residues. V dropped 0 bases and J dropped 4; count of bases not matched to a gene: 8. The germline V gene has CDR1 LGHNA and CDR2 YSLEER. The CDR3 DNA follows: TGCGCCAGCAGCCAAGATATGGAGACAGGGCGCTATGGCTACACCTTC. This codes for CASSQDMETGRYGYTF.

This chain joins TRBV5-4 and TRBJ2-7, with 9 positions matching TRBD1. CDR3 size: 14 residues. The junction had 4 bases not matched to a gene; V was cut back by 4 bases and J by 2 bases. Germline CDR1 is SGHNT and CDR2 is YYREEE (reference sequence). CDR3 in amino acids: CASSPRQGAYEQYF. CDR3 bases: TGTGCCAGCAGCCCAAGACAGGGGGCCTACGAGCAGTACTTC.

Worth noting for this clone: Other nucleotide sequences in the sample specify the same CDR3. The DNA for the CDR3 is TGCGCCAGCAGCTTGGTCGGGCAAGAGACCCAGTACTTC. Protein product: CASSLVGQETQYF. The V gene is TRBV5-1, the J gene TRBJ2-5; no clear D. V lost 0 bases to trimming and J lost 2 bases, with 5 bases between them. Germline V gives CDR1 SGHRS, CDR2 YFSETQ. The CDR3 is 13 amino acids.

The rearrangement uses TRBV28 and TRBJ1-1; a weak D match, TRBD1 (5 bases). Trimming cost V 3 bases and J 5 bases, with 25 bases left between them. Germline V gene data show CDR1 as MDHEN and CDR2 as SYDVKM. The CDR3 consists of 18 residues. DNA of the CDR3: TGTGCCAGCAGTTTGACCACGTCCCCCAGGGACTCGAGGACTGAAGCTTTCTTT. Its translation: CASSLTTSPRDSRTEAFF.

V gene TRBV7-2 combines with J gene TRBJ2-4; TRBD1 might be the D (6 bases). This CDR3 contains 15 residues. Looked up from germline, CDR1 is SGHTA and CDR2 is FQGNSA. Between the trimmed V and J ends, which lost 6 bases and 0 bases, there was a span of 12 bases. DNA for the CDR3: TGTGCCAGCAGACAGGGTCGAGCAGCCAAAAACATTCAGTACTTC. The encoded protein is CASRQGRAAKNIQYF. The full variable domain, completed using reference TRBV7-2 and TRBJ2-4, is GAGVSQSPSNKVTEKGKDVELRCDPISGHTALYWYRQSLGQGLEFLIYFQGNSAPDKSGLPSDRFSAERTGGSVSTLTIQRTQQEDSAVYLCASRQGRAAKNIQYFGAGTRLSVL.

Concerning this clone itself: Other DNA sequences from this sample encode an identical CDR3 as well. The CDR3 DNA is TGTGCCAGTAGTTTACAGGGGCCCGCTAACTATGGCTACACCTTC. Residues: CASSLQGPANYGYTF. The rearrangement joins TRBV19 to TRBJ1-2, with 7 positions matching TRBD1. V gave up 5 bases and J gave up 0 bases; unmatched junction bases: 6. Germline V CDR1 and CDR2: LNHDA, SQIVND (reference sequence). The CDR3 runs to 15 residues.

This rearrangement joins TRBV28 to TRBJ2-3, with 8 bases fitting TRBD2. Unmatched junction bases numbered 7, after V lost 6 bases and J lost 2 bases. Germline V gene lookup returns CDR1 MDHEN and CDR2 SYDVKM. The CDR3 sequence is 15 residues long. For the CDR3, the DNA is TGTGCCAGCAGGACAGCGGGAGTGGTCACAGATACGCAGTATTTT. This translates into CASRTAGVVTDTQYF.

This sequence joins TRBV6-5 and TRBJ2-7; the match to TRBD1 covers 8 bases. The CDR3 has 14 residues. J gave up 6 bases and V 5 bases, and 9 bases lay outside the gene matches. Germline CDR1 MNHEY, CDR2 SVGAGI. The DNA of the CDR3 is TGTGCCAGCAGTGCCGACCCCACAGGGGGCGAGCAGTACTTC. Protein: CASSADPTGGEQYF.

The rearrangement uses TRBV7-9 and TRBJ1-1, with unresolved D. Germline loops: CDR1 SEHNR, CDR2 FQNEAQ (reference sequence). V was cut by 0 bases and J by 8 bases, with 16 bases left in between. CDR3 length equals 15 residues. CDR3 amino acids: CASSLAYHKAEEAFF. CDR3 nucleotide sequence: TGTGCCAGCAGCTTAGCGTACCACAAGGCGGAAGAAGCTTTCTTT.

The rearrangement links TRBV9 to TRBJ2-3, with TRBD1 identical over 8 bases. Germline V gives CDR1 SGDLS, CDR2 YYNGEE. The CDR3 is made up of 14 amino acids. V shed 3 bases, J shed 4 bases, and the junction held 4 bases outside the gene matches. The CDR3, as DNA: TGTGCCAGCAGCGCTAAACAGGGGGCAGATACGCAGTATTTT. This translates into CASSAKQGADTQYF.

This clone was counted at least ten times. J is TRBJ2-3 and V is TRBV30; TRBD1 or TRBD2 may be the D gene (5 bases each). This CDR3 has 16 amino acids. The V gene lost 0 bases and the J gene lost 2 bases, with 15 bases spanning the gap. CDR1 is GTSNPN and CDR2 is SVGIG in the germline V gene (reference sequence). Here the CDR3 DNA reads TGTGCCTGGAGTGTACGTAGAGGGGAAATCACAGATACGCAGTATTTT. It specifies CAWSVRRGEITDTQYF.

This clone was seen just once. The chain joins TRBV7-8 to TRBJ2-5, with unresolved D. V lost 5 bases, J lost 2 bases, and 18 bases lay in between. The CDR3 totals 16 residues. CDR1 is SGHVS, CDR2 FQNEAQ, per germline. The CDR3 sequence is CASSPNRLKPQETQYF. Written as DNA, the CDR3 is TGTGCCAGCAGCCCAAATAGACTGAAGCCTCAAGAGACCCAGTACTTC.

The chain recombines TRBV18 with TRBJ1-1, with no clear D. The CDR3 spans 13 residues. Germline assignment: CDR1 KGHSH and CDR2 LQKENI. Trimming left V 2 bases short and J 4 bases short, with 8 bases between. CDR3 region: CASSPYEGTEAFF. CDR3 coding DNA: TGTGCCAGCTCACCATATGAGGGCACTGAAGCTTTCTTT.

This clone was counted a single time. This rearrangement joins TRBV18 to TRBJ1-1; D gene uncertain. The CDR3 length is 13 residues. Germline CDR1 is KGHSH and CDR2 is LQKENI. The ends were cut back, 2 bases at V and 5 bases at J, with 9 bases in the middle. The CDR3 sequence: CASSPGMGTEAFF. CDR3 DNA sequence: TGTGCCAGCTCACCAGGGATGGGAACTGAAGCTTTCTTT.

The chain uses TRBV5-8 and TRBJ2-5, with D uncertain. From germline, CDR1 is SGHTS and CDR2 YDEGEE. Trimming took 1 base from V and 2 from J, leaving 6 bases between them. This CDR3 comprises 13 residues. CDR3 in DNA: TGTGCCAGCAGCTTGAAGCAACAAGAGACCCAGTACTTC. It translates to CASSLKQQETQYF.

V and J are TRBV7-3 and TRBJ2-2; D may be TRBD1 or TRBD2 (6 bases each). V lost 3 bases and J lost 3, with 11 bases in between. The CDR3 has 15 amino acids. Germline values: CDR1 SGHTA, CDR2 FQGTGA. CDR3 sequence reads: CASSFRGGYTGELFF. DNA of the CDR3: TGTGCCAGCAGCTTTCGAGGGGGGTACACCGGGGAGCTGTTTTTT.

The rearrangement joins TRBV4-2 to TRBJ2-5; 10 bases are shared with TRBD2. In germline, CDR1 is LGHNA, CDR2 YNFKEQ. Germline trimming cut 0 bases from V and 5 bases from J; bases unmatched to any gene: 6. The CDR3 runs to 16 residues. DNA for the CDR3: TGTGCCAGCAGCCAAGAAGGCGAGACTAGCGGGGAGACCCAGTACTTC. It codes for CASSQEGETSGETQYF.

The V and J genes are TRBV6-1 and TRBJ1-2; 9 bases are a match to TRBD1. Unmatched junction bases numbered 11, after V lost 0 bases and J lost 3 bases. This CDR3 spans 18 amino acids. Germline V gene lookup returns CDR1 MNHNS and CDR2 SASEGT. The CDR3 sequence: CASSEALRRRTGDYGYTF. CDR3 coding DNA: TGTGCCAGCAGTGAAGCGCTTCGAAGACGGACAGGGGACTATGGCTACACCTTC.

The CDR3 DNA is TGCGCCAGCAGCTTGACTAGCGGGAGGGCCGTTGGTGAGACCCAGTACTTC. It is translated as CASSLTSGRAVGETQYF. This chain joins TRBV5-1 and TRBJ2-5; 13 nucleotides agree with TRBD2. The CDR3 extends over 17 amino acids. Per germline, CDR1 SGHRS and CDR2 YFSETQ. V shed 1 base and J 5 bases; nucleotides not matched to a gene: 8.

This chain uses TRBV7-3 with TRBJ2-3; TRBD2 agrees at 10 bases. V lost 0 bases to trimming and J lost 1 base; unmatched junction nucleotides: 7. CDR3 size: 18 residues. In germline, CDR1 is SGHTA, CDR2 FQGTGA. The CDR3: CASSLTWVAGGGTDTQYF. CDR3 in DNA: TGTGCCAGCAGCTTAACGTGGGTAGCGGGAGGTGGCACAGATACGCAGTATTTT.

The rearrangement links TRBV6-6 to TRBJ1-1; D unresolved. Germline V CDR1 and CDR2: MNHNY, SVGAGI (reference sequence). The CDR3 consists of 15 residues. V was shortened by 6 bases and J by 2 bases, with 16 bases between the two germline ends. The DNA of the CDR3 is TGTGCCAGCAGCCAACCCGCGCGAAGTAACACTGAAGCTTTCTTT. It specifies CASSQPARSNTEAFF.

Concerning this clone itself: Other nucleotide sequences in the sample specify the same CDR3. The rearrangement uses TRBV27 and TRBJ2-5; D call uncertain. The CDR3 consists of 12 residues. V lost 0 bases, J lost 5 bases, and 4 bases lay in between. The germline V gene encodes CDR1 MNHEY and CDR2 SMNVEV (reference sequence). The CDR3 region has the DNA TGTGCCAGCAGTTTATCGGGTGAGACCCAGTACTTC. Protein product: CASSLSGETQYF.

This sequence joins TRBV19 and TRBJ2-7; 11 bases map to TRBD1. This CDR3 has 16 residues. Germline-derived CDR1 and CDR2 are LNHDA and SQIVND (reference sequence). V lost 6 bases, J lost 3 bases, and 10 bases stayed unmatched. Here the CDR3 DNA reads TGTGCCAGTAGCATGACCGCGGGACAGGGGGACTACGAGCAGTACTTC. Amino acid sequence: CASSMTAGQGDYEQYF.

The rearrangement links TRBV5-5 to TRBJ1-3; tentative D call: TRBD1 (6 bases). This CDR3 region has 14 residues. Germline V lookup: CDR1 SGHKS, CDR2 YYEKEE (reference sequence). Deletions cut 0 bases from V and 2 bases from J, with 6 bases between. CDR3 protein: CASSLAGAGNTIYF. DNA of the CDR3: TGTGCCAGCAGCTTGGCAGGGGCTGGAAACACCATATATTTT.

The chain uses TRBV7-2 and TRBJ2-3, with TRBD1 matching over 8 bases. Germline V gene lookup returns CDR1 SGHTA and CDR2 FQGNSA. J lost 2 bases, V lost 4 bases, and 2 bases had no gene match. CDR3 length: 14 residues. CDR3 amino acids: CASSWTGSTDTQYF. Written as DNA, the CDR3 is TGTGCCAGCAGCTGGACAGGGTCCACAGATACGCAGTATTTT.

This clone has only a few counts. The CDR3 loop reads CASSQGAAKADTQYF. The CDR3 DNA sequence: TGCGCCAGCAGCCAAGGAGCGGCCAAGGCAGATACGCAGTATTTT. The rearrangement uses TRBV4-3 and TRBJ2-3; D might be TRBD2 (5 bases). V was pared by 1 base and J by 4 bases, with 12 bases between. The CDR3 contains 15 residues. Per germline, CDR1 LGHNA and CDR2 YSLEER.

This clone was picked up a small number of times. V gene TRBV10-2 combines with J gene TRBJ2-1; TRBD1 is a possible D gene (5 bases). The CDR3 loop spans 13 amino acids. V was pared by 6 bases and J by 7 bases, with 13 bases between. Germline CDR1 and CDR2: WSHSY and SAAADI. Here the CDR3 DNA reads TGCGCCAGCAGAGCTGACAGAATTAATGAGCAGTTCTTC. This gives the protein CASRADRINEQFF.

The V and J genes are TRBV6-5 and TRBJ2-7, with D tentatively TRBD2 (6 bases). Germline V gene lookup returns CDR1 MNHEY and CDR2 SVGAGI. This CDR3 contains 14 residues. Deletions cut 6 bases from V and 5 bases from J, with 17 bases between. The CDR3 loop reads CASSPAGFVDEQYF. In DNA, the CDR3 is TGTGCCAGCAGCCCCGCGGGGTTCGTCGACGAGCAGTACTTC.